This TCR beta chain originates from a study of cytomegalovirus exposure and HLA in healthy donors. Germline-derived CDR1 and CDR2 are SGHNT and YYREEE (reference sequence). Trimming took off 4 bases at V and 3 bases at J, with 10 bases between the two ends. The CDR3 contains 13 residues. This table comes from immunoSEQ multiplex PCR, and its TCRdb copy is limited to in-frame clones, with some not included. The repertoire holds over 250,000 clones, with about 86% as singletons. Overall study findings and caveats: There were under 200 TCR beta chains listed as cytomegalovirus-associated.

A note on this clone: Its antigen is not identified.

This chain joins TRBV5-4 and TRBJ1-1; TRBD1 is a possible D gene (6 bases). The TCR comes from a woman aged 18-29 years in good health and CMV-seronegative. The sample consisted of PBMCs. The CDR3 is CASSRTGYTEAFF. CDR3 in DNA: TGTGCCAGCAGCCGAACAGGGTACACTGAAGCTTTCTTT.